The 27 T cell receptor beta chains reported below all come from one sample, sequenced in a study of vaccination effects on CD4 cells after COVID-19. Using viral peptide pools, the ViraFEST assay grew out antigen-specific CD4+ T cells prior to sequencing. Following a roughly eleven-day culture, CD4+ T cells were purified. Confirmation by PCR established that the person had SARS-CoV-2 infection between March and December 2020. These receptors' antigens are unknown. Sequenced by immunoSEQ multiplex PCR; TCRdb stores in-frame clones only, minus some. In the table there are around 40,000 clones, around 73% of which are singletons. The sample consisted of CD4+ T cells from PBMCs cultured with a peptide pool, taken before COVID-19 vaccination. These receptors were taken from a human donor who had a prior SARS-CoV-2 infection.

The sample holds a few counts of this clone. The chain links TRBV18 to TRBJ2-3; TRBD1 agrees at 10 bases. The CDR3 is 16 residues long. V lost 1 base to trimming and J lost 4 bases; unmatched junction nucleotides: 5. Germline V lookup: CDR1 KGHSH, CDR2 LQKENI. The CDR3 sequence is CASSPRDRGLADTQYF. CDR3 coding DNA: TGTGCCAGCTCACCACGGGACAGGGGATTGGCAGATACGCAGTATTTT.

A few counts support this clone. The CDR3 loop reads CASSLDGRGFYNEQFF. CDR3 DNA sequence: TGTGCCAGCAGCTTAGATGGCAGGGGGTTCTACAATGAGCAGTTCTTC. The chain links TRBV7-2 to TRBJ2-1, with TRBD1 matching over 7 bases. Germline CDR1 is SGHTA and CDR2 is FQGNSA. V dropped 1 base and J dropped 3; count of bases not matched to a gene: 6. This CDR3 region has 16 residues. Full variable domain (missing parts from reference TRBV7-2 and TRBJ2-1): GAGVSQSPSNKVTEKGKDVELRCDPISGHTALYWYRQSLGQGLEFLIYFQGNSAPDKSGLPSDRFSAERTGGSVSTLTIQRTQQEDSAVYLCASSLDGRGFYNEQFFGPGTRLTVL.

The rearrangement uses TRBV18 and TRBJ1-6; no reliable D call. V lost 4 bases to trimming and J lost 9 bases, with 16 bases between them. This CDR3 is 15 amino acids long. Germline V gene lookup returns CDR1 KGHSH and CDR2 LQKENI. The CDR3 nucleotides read TGTGCCAGCTCACTCCAGTCCCCTAACGGTTCACCCCTCCACTTT. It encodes CASSLQSPNGSPLHF. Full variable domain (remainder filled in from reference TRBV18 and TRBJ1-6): NAGVMQNPRHLVRRRGQEARLRCSPMKGHSHVYWYRQLPEEGLKFMVYLQKENIIDESGMPKERFSAEFPKEGPSILRIQQVVRGDSAAYFCASSLQSPNGSPLHFGNGTRLTVT.

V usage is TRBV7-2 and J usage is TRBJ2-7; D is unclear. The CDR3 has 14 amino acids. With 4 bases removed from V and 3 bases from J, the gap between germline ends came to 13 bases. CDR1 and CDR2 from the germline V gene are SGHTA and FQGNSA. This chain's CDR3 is CASSWNLGDYEQYF. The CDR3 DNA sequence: TGTGCCAGCAGCTGGAACTTAGGAGACTACGAGCAGTACTTC.

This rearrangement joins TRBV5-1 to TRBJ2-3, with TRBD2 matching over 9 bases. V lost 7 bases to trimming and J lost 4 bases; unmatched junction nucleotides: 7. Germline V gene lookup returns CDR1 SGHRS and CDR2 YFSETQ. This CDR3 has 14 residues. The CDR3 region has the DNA TGCGCCAGCGGCATTAGCGGGGGACCAGATACGCAGTATTTT. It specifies CASGISGGPDTQYF.

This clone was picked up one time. CDR3 nucleotides: TGTGCCAGCAGCCCCCGACTAGCGGGAGGGCACACAGATACGCAGTATTTT. Its translation: CASSPRLAGGHTDTQYF. The chain combines TRBV7-2 with TRBJ2-3; 14 nucleotides align to TRBD2. V shed 5 bases, J shed 2 bases, and the junction held 6 bases outside the gene matches. The CDR3 contains 17 residues. Germline V lookup: CDR1 SGHTA, CDR2 FQGNSA.

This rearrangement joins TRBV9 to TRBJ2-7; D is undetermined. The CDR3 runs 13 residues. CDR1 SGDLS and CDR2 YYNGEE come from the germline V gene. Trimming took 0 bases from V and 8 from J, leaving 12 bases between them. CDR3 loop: CASSVGSEPKQYF. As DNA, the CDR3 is TGTGCCAGCAGCGTAGGGTCAGAACCAAAGCAGTACTTC.

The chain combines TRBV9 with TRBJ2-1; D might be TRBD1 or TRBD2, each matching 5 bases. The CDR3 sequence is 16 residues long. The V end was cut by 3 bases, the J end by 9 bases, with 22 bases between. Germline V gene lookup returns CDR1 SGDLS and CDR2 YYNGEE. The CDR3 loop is CASSDHGTGVNGEQFF. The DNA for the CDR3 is TGTGCCAGCAGCGACCACGGGACCGGTGTTAACGGTGAGCAGTTCTTC.

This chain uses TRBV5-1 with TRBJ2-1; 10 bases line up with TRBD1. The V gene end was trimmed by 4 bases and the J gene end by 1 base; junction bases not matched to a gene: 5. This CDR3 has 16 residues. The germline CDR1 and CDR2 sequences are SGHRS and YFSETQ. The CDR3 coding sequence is TGCGCCAGCAGCCGCGACAGGGGGCCATCCTACAATGAGCAGTTCTTC. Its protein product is CASSRDRGPSYNEQFF.

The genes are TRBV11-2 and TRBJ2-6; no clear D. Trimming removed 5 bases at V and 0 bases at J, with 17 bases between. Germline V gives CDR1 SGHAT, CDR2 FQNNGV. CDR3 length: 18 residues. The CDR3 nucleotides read TGTGCCAGCAGCCCCTTTGGTGCAGGCAGCTCTGGGGCCAACGTCCTGACTTTC. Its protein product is CASSPFGAGSSGANVLTF.

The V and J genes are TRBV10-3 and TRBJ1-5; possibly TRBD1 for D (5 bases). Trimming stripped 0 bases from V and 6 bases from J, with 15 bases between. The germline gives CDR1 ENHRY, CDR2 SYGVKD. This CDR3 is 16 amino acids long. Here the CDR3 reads CAISESAGGLSQPQHF. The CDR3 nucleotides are TGTGCCATCAGTGAGTCGGCGGGGGGTCTGAGTCAGCCCCAGCATTTT.

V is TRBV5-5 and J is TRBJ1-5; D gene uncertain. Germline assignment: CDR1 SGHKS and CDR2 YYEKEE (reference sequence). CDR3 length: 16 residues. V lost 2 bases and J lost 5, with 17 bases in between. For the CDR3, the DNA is TGTGCCAGCAGCTTAGGATGGCGGTCCGCCGATCAGCCCCAGCATTTT. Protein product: CASSLGWRSADQPQHF.

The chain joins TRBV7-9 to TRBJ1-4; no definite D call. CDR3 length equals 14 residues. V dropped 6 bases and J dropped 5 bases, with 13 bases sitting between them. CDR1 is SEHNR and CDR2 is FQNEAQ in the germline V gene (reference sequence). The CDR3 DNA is TGTGCCAGCAGTCCCTCCCGCGGCAATGAAAAACTGTTTTTT. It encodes CASSPSRGNEKLFF.

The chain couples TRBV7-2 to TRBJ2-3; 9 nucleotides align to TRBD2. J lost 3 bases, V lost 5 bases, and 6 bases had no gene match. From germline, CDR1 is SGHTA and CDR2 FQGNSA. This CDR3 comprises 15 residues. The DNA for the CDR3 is TGTGCCAGCAGCCTAGTAGCGGGAGCAACAGATACGCAGTATTTT. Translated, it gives CASSLVAGATDTQYF. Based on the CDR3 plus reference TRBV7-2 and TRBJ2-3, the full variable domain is GAGVSQSPSNKVTEKGKDVELRCDPISGHTALYWYRQSLGQGLEFLIYFQGNSAPDKSGLPSDRFSAERTGGSVSTLTIQRTQQEDSAVYLCASSLVAGATDTQYFGPGTRLTVL.

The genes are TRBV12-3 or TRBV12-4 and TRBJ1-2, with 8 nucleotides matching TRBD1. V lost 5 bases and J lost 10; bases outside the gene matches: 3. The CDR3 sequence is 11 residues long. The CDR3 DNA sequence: TGTGCCAGCAGTCAGGGGGCGGTCTACACCTTC. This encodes CASSQGAVYTF.

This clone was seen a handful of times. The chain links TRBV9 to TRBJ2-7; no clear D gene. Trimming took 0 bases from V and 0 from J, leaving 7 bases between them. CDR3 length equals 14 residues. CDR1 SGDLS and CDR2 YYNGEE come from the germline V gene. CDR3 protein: CASSVGGNSYEQYF. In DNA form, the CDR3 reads TGTGCCAGCAGCGTAGGTGGGAACTCCTACGAGCAGTACTTC.

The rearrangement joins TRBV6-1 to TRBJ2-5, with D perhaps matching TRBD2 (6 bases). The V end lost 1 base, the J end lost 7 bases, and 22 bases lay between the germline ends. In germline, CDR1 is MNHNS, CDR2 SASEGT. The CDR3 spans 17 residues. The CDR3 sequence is CASSEGLGLTDVRTQYF. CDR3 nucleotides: TGTGCCAGCAGTGAAGGATTGGGACTGACCGACGTCAGGACCCAGTACTTC.

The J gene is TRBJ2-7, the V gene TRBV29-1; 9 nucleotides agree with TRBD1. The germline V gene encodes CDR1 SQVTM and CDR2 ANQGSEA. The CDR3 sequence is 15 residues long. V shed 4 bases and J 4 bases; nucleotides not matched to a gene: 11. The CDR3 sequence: CSVVSIGTGLYEQYF. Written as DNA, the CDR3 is TGCAGCGTTGTTTCAATTGGGACAGGGCTTTACGAGCAGTACTTC.

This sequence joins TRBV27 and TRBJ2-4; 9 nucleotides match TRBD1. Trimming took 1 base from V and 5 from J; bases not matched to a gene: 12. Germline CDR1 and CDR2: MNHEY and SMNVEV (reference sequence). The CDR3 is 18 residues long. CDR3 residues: CASSLLTSTTGGENIQYF. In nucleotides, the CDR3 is TGTGCCAGCAGTTTATTAACAAGTACGACAGGGGGGGAAAACATTCAGTACTTC.

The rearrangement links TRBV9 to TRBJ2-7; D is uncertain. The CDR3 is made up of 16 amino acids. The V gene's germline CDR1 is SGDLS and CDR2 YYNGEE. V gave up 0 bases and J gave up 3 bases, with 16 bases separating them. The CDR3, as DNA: TGTGCCAGCAGCGTAGCAAGGCCCAATAAGGACTACGAGCAGTACTTC. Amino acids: CASSVARPNKDYEQYF.

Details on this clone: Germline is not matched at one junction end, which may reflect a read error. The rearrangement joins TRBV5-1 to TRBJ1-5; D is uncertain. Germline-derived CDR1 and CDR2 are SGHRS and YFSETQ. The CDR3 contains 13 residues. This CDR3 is CASSLDVNQPQHF. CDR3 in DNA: TGCGCCAGCAGTTTGGACGTCAATCAGCCCCAGCATTTT.

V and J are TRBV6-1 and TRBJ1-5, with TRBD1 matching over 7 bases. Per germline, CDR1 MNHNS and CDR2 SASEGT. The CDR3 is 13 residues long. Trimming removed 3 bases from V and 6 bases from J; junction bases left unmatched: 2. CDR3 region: CASSERTGQPQHF. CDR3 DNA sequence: TGTGCCAGCAGTGAGAGGACAGGTCAGCCCCAGCATTTT.

The CDR3 is CAIAWEAGLETQYF. The CDR3 bases are TGTGCCATCGCCTGGGAAGCGGGGTTAGAGACCCAGTACTTC. The genes are TRBV10-3 and TRBJ2-5, with 7 bases lining up with TRBD2. Germline V CDR1 and CDR2: ENHRY, SYGVKD. The V gene end was trimmed by 8 bases and the J gene end by 4 bases; junction bases not matched to a gene: 10. CDR3 length: 14 residues.

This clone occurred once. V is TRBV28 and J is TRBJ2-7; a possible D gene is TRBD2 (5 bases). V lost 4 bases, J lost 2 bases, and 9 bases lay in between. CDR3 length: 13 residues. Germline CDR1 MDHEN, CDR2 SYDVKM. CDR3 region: CASSSGVTYEQYF. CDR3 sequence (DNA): TGTGCCAGCAGTTCCGGGGTAACCTACGAGCAGTACTTC. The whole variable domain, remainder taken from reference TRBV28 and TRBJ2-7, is DVKVTQSSRYLVKRTGEKVFLECVQDMDHENMFWYRQDPGLGLRLIYFSYDVKMKEKGDIPEGYSVSREKKERFSLILESASTNQTSMYLCASSSGVTYEQYFGPGTRLTVT.

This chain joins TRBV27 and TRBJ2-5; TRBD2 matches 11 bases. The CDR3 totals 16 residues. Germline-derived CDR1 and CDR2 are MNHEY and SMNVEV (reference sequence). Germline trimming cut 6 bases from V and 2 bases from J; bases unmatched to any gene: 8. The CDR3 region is CASRRRTSGQQETQYF. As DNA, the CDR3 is TGTGCCAGCAGGCGACGGACTAGCGGGCAGCAAGAGACCCAGTACTTC.

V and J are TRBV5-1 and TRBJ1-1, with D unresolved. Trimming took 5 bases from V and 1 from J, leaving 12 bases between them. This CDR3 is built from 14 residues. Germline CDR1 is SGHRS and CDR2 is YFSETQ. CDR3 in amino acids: CASSRTVSNTEAFF. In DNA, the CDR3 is TGCGCCAGCAGTCGTACCGTGTCGAACACTGAAGCTTTCTTT.

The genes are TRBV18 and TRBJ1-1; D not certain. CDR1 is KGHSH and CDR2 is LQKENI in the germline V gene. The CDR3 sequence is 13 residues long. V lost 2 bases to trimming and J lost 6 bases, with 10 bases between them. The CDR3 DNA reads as TGTGCCAGCTCACCAAGTCGGCGATCTGAAGCTTTCTTT. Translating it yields CASSPSRRSEAFF. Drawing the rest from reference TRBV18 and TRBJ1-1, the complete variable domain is NAGVMQNPRHLVRRRGQEARLRCSPMKGHSHVYWYRQLPEEGLKFMVYLQKENIIDESGMPKERFSAEFPKEGPSILRIQQVVRGDSAAYFCASSPSRRSEAFFGQGTRLTVV.